Each of the 20 T cell receptor beta chains below was sequenced from the same sample in a study of cytomegalovirus exposure and HLA in healthy donors. PCR was performed using 60 Vbeta and 13 Jbeta primers. Some clones are missing from TCRdb's copy, which holds only in-frame ones; the method was immunoSEQ multiplex PCR. In the table there are around 130,000 clones, approximately 80% of which are singletons. Input material: PBMCs. The origin of the receptors is a girl between 2 and 10 years old in good health and CMV-seronegative.

In DNA form, the CDR3 reads TGCGCCAGCAGCCCCCGGGAGGACACCGGGGAGCTGTTTTTT. Its protein product is CASSPREDTGELFF. The chain joins TRBV5-1 to TRBJ2-2; 7 nucleotides line up with TRBD2. The V and J ends lost 4 bases and 3 bases, in that order; junction bases with no gene match: 3. This CDR3 has 14 residues. Germline V gives CDR1 SGHRS, CDR2 YFSETQ.

The chain uses TRBV9 and TRBJ2-1; 11 positions match TRBD2. V shed 2 bases and J 7 bases; nucleotides not matched to a gene: 5. The CDR3 extends over 15 amino acids. The V gene's germline CDR1 is SGDLS and CDR2 YYNGEE. CDR3 amino acids: CASSVGSGRDNEQFF. The CDR3, as DNA: TGTGCCAGCAGCGTCGGTAGCGGGAGGGATAATGAGCAGTTCTTC.

The sample holds one count of this clone. The chain recombines TRBV6-1 with TRBJ1-2; D possibly corresponds to TRBD1 (6 bases). This CDR3 spans 14 amino acids. Germline V lookup: CDR1 MNHNS, CDR2 SASEGT. Trimming pared 2 bases from V and 7 bases from J, leaving 14 bases between. CDR3: CASSEPGRGGGYTF. The CDR3 DNA follows: TGTGCCAGCAGTGAACCTGGTAGAGGGGGTGGCTACACCTTC.

This chain joins TRBV11-2 and TRBJ2-7; D perhaps matches TRBD2 (6 bases). Trimming took off 0 bases at V and 1 base at J, with 7 bases between the two ends. The germline V gene has CDR1 SGHAT and CDR2 FQNNGV. The CDR3 loop spans 14 amino acids. CDR3 residues: CASSLEAGSYEQYF. In DNA form, the CDR3 reads TGTGCCAGCAGCTTAGAGGCGGGGTCCTACGAGCAGTACTTC.

The CDR3: CASSPSDLGEANTGELFF. CDR3 in DNA: TGTGCCAGCTCACCCTCGGATTTGGGGGAGGCGAACACCGGGGAGCTGTTTTTT. The chain is built from TRBV18 and TRBJ2-2; a possible D gene is TRBD2 (6 bases). Germline V gives CDR1 KGHSH, CDR2 LQKENI. V gave up 3 bases and J gave up 0 bases, with 17 bases separating them. CDR3 length: 18 amino acids.

DNA for the CDR3: TGTGCCAGCAGGGGACTAGCGGGGGGAAGCACAGATACGCAGTATTTT. Its protein is CASRGLAGGSTDTQYF. The J gene is TRBJ2-3, the V gene TRBV27, with TRBD2 identical over 15 bases. Germline V gene data show CDR1 as MNHEY and CDR2 as SMNVEV (reference sequence). There are 16 residues in the CDR3. Trimming removed 6 bases from V and 0 bases from J; junction bases left unmatched: 1.

J is TRBJ2-2 and V is TRBV9; 16 nucleotides align to TRBD2. This CDR3 has 19 residues. V shed 4 bases, J shed 7 bases, and the junction held 13 bases outside the gene matches. Germline assignment: CDR1 SGDLS and CDR2 YYNGEE. The CDR3 DNA is TGTGCCAGCAGCCCCTCCGGGACTAGCGGGGGGGCGGGGATCGGGGAGCTGTTTTTT. Translated, it gives CASSPSGTSGGAGIGELFF.

The chain links TRBV5-4 to TRBJ2-7; possible D gene TRBD1, 5 bases. The CDR3 runs to 14 residues. Germline V gene data show CDR1 as SGHNT and CDR2 as YYREEE (reference sequence). Trimming took off 1 base at V and 2 bases at J, with 10 bases between the two ends. CDR3 nucleotide sequence: TGTGCCAGCAGCTTGAAGGGGCCAACCTACGAGCAGTACTTC. Translated, it gives CASSLKGPTYEQYF.

This chain joins TRBV9 and TRBJ1-3; 8 nucleotides align to TRBD1. This CDR3 is built from 17 residues. The germline V gene has CDR1 SGDLS and CDR2 YYNGEE. V was clipped by 4 bases and J by 2 bases; unmatched bases: 11. Written as DNA, the CDR3 is TGTGCCAGCAGCATCTACAGAGGGGGACAGGCTGGAAACACCATATATTTT. Translating gives CASSIYRGGQAGNTIYF. The full variable domain, with the rest looked up from reference TRBV9 and TRBJ1-3, is DSGVTQTPKHLITATGQRVTLRCSPRSGDLSVYWYQQSLDQGLQFLIQYYNGEERAKGNILERFSAQQFPDLHSELNLSSLELGDSALYFCASSIYRGGQAGNTIYFGEGSWLTVV.

The genes are TRBV4-3 and TRBJ2-1; D is perhaps TRBD2 (5 bases). The CDR3 consists of 16 residues. In germline, CDR1 is LGHNA, CDR2 YSLEER. Trimming pared 2 bases from V and 0 bases from J, leaving 11 bases between. CDR3 sequence (DNA): TGCGCCAGCAGCCAACTAGCATTTGGCTCCTACAATGAGCAGTTCTTC. Amino acids: CASSQLAFGSYNEQFF.

Turning to this clone: One end of the junction is discordant with germline, which a read error may explain. The chain joins TRBV20-1 to TRBJ1-1, with TRBD1 matching 7 bases. The CDR3 has 11 amino acids. Germline lookup yields CDR1 DFQATT and CDR2 SNEGSKA (reference sequence). DNA of the CDR3: TGTTCCTGGGACAGCAACACTGAAGCTTTCTTT. Translated: CSWDSNTEAFF.

The gene calls are TRBV7-6 and TRBJ2-1; D may be TRBD2 (6 bases). CDR1 and CDR2 from the germline V gene are SGHVS and FNYEAQ. V shed 2 bases and J shed 6 bases, with 14 bases lying between them. The CDR3 is 15 amino acids. This CDR3 is CASSLSLAYPNEQFF. As DNA, the CDR3 is TGTGCCAGCAGCTTATCACTAGCATACCCCAATGAGCAGTTCTTC.

V usage is TRBV7-2 and J usage is TRBJ2-7; 7 bases agree with TRBD2. The length of the CDR3 is 14 residues. Trimming took 5 bases from V and 1 from J; bases not matched to a gene: 5. Germline V gene sequence: CDR1 SGHTA, CDR2 FQGNSA. CDR3 sequence reads: CASSRVGGSYEQYF. The CDR3 DNA is TGTGCCAGCAGCAGAGTGGGGGGGTCCTACGAGCAGTACTTC.

The chain joins TRBV5-1 to TRBJ2-1; 10 nucleotides line up with TRBD1. Germline values: CDR1 SGHRS, CDR2 YFSETQ. V was clipped by 8 bases and J by 3 bases; unmatched bases: 8. The CDR3 runs to 15 residues. CDR3 sequence (DNA): TGCGCCAGTTTCGTCGACAGGGGGCACTACAATGAGCAGTTCTTC. It is translated as CASFVDRGHYNEQFF.

This chain uses TRBV5-4 with TRBJ1-6; D may be TRBD1 (5 bases). Germline V CDR1 and CDR2: SGHNT, YYREEE (reference sequence). CDR3 length: 14 amino acids. V lost 4 bases and J lost 9, with 14 bases in between. The CDR3 DNA reads as TGTGCCAGCAGCATTCAGGGAGGTGGTTCACCCCTCCACTTT. As protein: CASSIQGGGSPLHF.

The chain recombines TRBV15 with TRBJ1-5; the D is unclear. The germline V and J ends were trimmed by 4 bases and 7 bases, with 14 bases remaining between them. Germline values: CDR1 LNHNV, CDR2 YYDKDF (reference sequence). CDR3 length: 14 residues. The CDR3 here is CATSTAVLSQPQHF. The CDR3 coding sequence is TGTGCCACCAGCACAGCGGTCTTATCCCAGCCCCAGCATTTT.

CDR3 DNA sequence: TGTGCCATCAGTGAGCGGACAGGTTTGGGCTATGGCTACACCTTC. This encodes CAISERTGLGYGYTF. This sequence joins TRBV10-3 and TRBJ1-2, with TRBD1 matching over 7 bases. The CDR3 length is 15 residues. The germline gives CDR1 ENHRY, CDR2 SYGVKD. Losses at the gene ends were 2 bases for V and 4 bases for J; bases not matched to a gene: 7.

This chain joins TRBV25-1 and TRBJ1-1; 11 bases map to TRBD1. CDR1 and CDR2 from the germline V gene are MGHDK and SYGVNS. With 4 bases clipped from V and 4 bases from J, the junction kept 11 bases outside the gene matches. CDR3 length: 17 amino acids. CDR3 DNA sequence: TGTGCCAGCAGTGGTCTCTGGGACAGGGGGGTGGGCACTGAAGCTTTCTTT. This gives the protein CASSGLWDRGVGTEAFF.

The chain couples TRBV6-5 to TRBJ2-5; the D gene is possibly TRBD1 (5 bases). The CDR3 is made up of 14 amino acids. V gave up 0 bases and J gave up 4 bases, with 9 bases separating them. Germline CDR1 and CDR2: MNHEY and SVGAGI. The CDR3 bases are TGTGCCAGCAGTTACTCGACTGGGGCAGAGACCCAGTACTTC. This encodes CASSYSTGAETQYF.

This clone was seen more than once but under ten times. The chain couples TRBV13 to TRBJ1-5; 8 bases match TRBD1. The junction had 0 bases not matched to a gene; V was cut back by 0 bases and J by 11 bases. This CDR3 region has 12 residues. Germline-derived CDR1 and CDR2 are PRHDT and FYEKMQ (reference sequence). The CDR3 nucleotides are TGTGCCAGCAGCTTAGGACAGGGGGCCCAGCATTTT. Amino acids: CASSLGQGAQHF.